This is a list of T cell receptor beta chains from one sample in a study of lymphopenia after photon versus proton radiotherapy. TCRdb keeps only in-frame clones here, not all; method: immunoSEQ multiplex PCR. The data show 65,000 to 70,000 clones, roughly 93% seen once. The material was peripheral blood, obtained from a patient treated with photon-based radiotherapy. The receptors stem from a woman between 70 and 85 years old with pancreatic cancer. CDR3s include the opening cysteine and the closing phenylalanine or tryptophan. The order of the fields is V gene, clone size, J gene, D gene, CDR3 DNA, CDR3 protein. D genes are given only for firm matches. Size values are once, few and many counts, or a class for expanded clones, and some rows have none.

V gene: TRBV5-6; clone size: few; J gene: TRBJ1-1; D gene: .; CDR3 DNA: TGTGCCAGCAGCTCCTCGAGGTGGGTAAGGATGAACACTGAAGCTTTCTTT; CDR3 protein: CASSSSRWVRMNTEAFF
V gene: TRBV7-6; clone size: .; J gene: TRBJ2-3; D gene: TRBD2; CDR3 DNA: TGTGCCAGCAGCTTAGGGGTAGCGGGGCTCGGGACAGATACGCAGTATTTT; CDR3 protein: CASSLGVAGLGTDTQYF
V gene: TRBV7-2; clone size: .; J gene: TRBJ2-3; D gene: TRBD2; CDR3 DNA: TGTGCCAGCAGCAGAACTAGCGGGGTGGGGGCAGATACGCAGTATTTT; CDR3 protein: CASSRTSGVGADTQYF
V gene: TRBV11-2; clone size: .; J gene: TRBJ2-6; D gene: TRBD1; CDR3 DNA: TGTGCCAGCAGTCAACCGGGGACAGGACTTACCGGGGCCAACGTCCTGACTTTC; CDR3 protein: CASSQPGTGLTGANVLTF
V gene: TRBV9; clone size: .; J gene: TRBJ1-1; D gene: TRBD1; CDR3 DNA: TGTGCCAGCAGCTCAATGACAGGGGGCAAGACTGAAGCTTTCTTT; CDR3 protein: CASSSMTGGKTEAFF
V gene: TRBV5-6; clone size: .; J gene: TRBJ2-2; D gene: .; CDR3 DNA: TGTGCCAGCAGCATCCCGACTCAGGCCCTTGGGGAGCTGTTTTTT; CDR3 protein: CASSIPTQALGELFF
V gene: TRBV19; clone size: .; J gene: TRBJ2-2; D gene: .; CDR3 DNA: TGTGCCAGTAGGCAGCGGATCGCGAACACCGGGGAGCTGTTTTTT; CDR3 protein: CASRQRIANTGELFF
V gene: TRBV5-1; clone size: .; J gene: TRBJ2-3; D gene: TRBD2; CDR3 DNA: TGCGCCAGCAGCTTGGGGTGGACTAGCGGGAATCTCGCAGATACGCAGTATTTT; CDR3 protein: CASSLGWTSGNLADTQYF
V gene: TRBV5-5; clone size: once; J gene: TRBJ2-3; D gene: .; CDR3 DNA: TGTGCCAGCAGTGGACTAACCGGCACAGATACGCAGTATTTT; CDR3 protein: CASSGLTGTDTQYF
V gene: TRBV30; clone size: .; J gene: TRBJ2-1; D gene: .; CDR3 DNA: TGTGCCTGGACCCTAGCGTTGTCAAGCTCCTACAATGAGCAGTTCTTC; CDR3 protein: CAWTLALSSSYNEQFF
V gene: TRBV7-6; clone size: once; J gene: TRBJ2-1; D gene: .; CDR3 DNA: TGTGCCAGCAGTCATAGAGGGATTGAGCAGTTCTTC; CDR3 protein: CASSHRGIEQFF
V gene: TRBV9; clone size: once; J gene: TRBJ2-2; D gene: TRBD2; CDR3 DNA: TGTGCCAGCAGCCGGGAGGCAAACACCGGGGAGCTGTTTTTT; CDR3 protein: CASSREANTGELFF
V gene: TRBV28; clone size: .; J gene: TRBJ1-5; D gene: .; CDR3 DNA: TGTGCCAGCAGTTTATTGCCGCGACAGAACAATCAGCCCCAGCATTTT; CDR3 protein: CASSLLPRQNNQPQHF
V gene: TRBV21-1; clone size: .; J gene: TRBJ2-3; D gene: .; CDR3 DNA: TGTGCCAGCAGCGGCTGGACAGGGGGCAAAAGGTGCACAGATACGCAGTATTTT; CDR3 protein: CASSGWTGGKRCTDTQYF
V gene: TRBV5-1; clone size: .; J gene: TRBJ2-1; D gene: TRBD1; CDR3 DNA: TGCGCCAGCAGCGCCGGGACAGATTTCTATGAGCAGTTCTTC; CDR3 protein: CASSAGTDFYEQFF
V gene: TRBV2; clone size: once; J gene: TRBJ2-6; D gene: .; CDR3 DNA: TGTGCCAGCAGCAACCCCACACAGGGAACTGGGGCCAACGTCCTGACTTTC; CDR3 protein: CASSNPTQGTGANVLTF
V gene: TRBV15; clone size: .; J gene: TRBJ2-5; D gene: .; CDR3 DNA: TGTGCCACCAGCAGAGGTTGGTTGAGGACAGACATCTTCGAGACCCAGTACTTC; CDR3 protein: CATSRGWLRTDIFETQYF
V gene: TRBV5-1; clone size: .; J gene: TRBJ2-3; D gene: .; CDR3 DNA: TGCGCCAGCAGCTTGGAGTCGGGGTTTACGCAGTATTTT; CDR3 protein: CASSLESGFTQYF
V gene: TRBV14; clone size: .; J gene: TRBJ2-7; D gene: .; CDR3 DNA: TGTGCCAGCAGCCAAGACCAGGTAAACTACGAGCAGTACTTC; CDR3 protein: CASSQDQVNYEQYF
V gene: TRBV15; clone size: .; J gene: TRBJ2-1; D gene: .; CDR3 DNA: TGTGCCACCAGCAGAGATAGGGGGAGGGGGCAGTTCTTC; CDR3 protein: CATSRDRGRGQFF
V gene: TRBV5-4; clone size: .; J gene: TRBJ2-7; D gene: .; CDR3 DNA: TGTGCCAGCAACTCCTGGGGTTCTCTGACCTACGAGCAGTACTTC; CDR3 protein: CASNSWGSLTYEQYF
V gene: TRBV5-1; clone size: .; J gene: TRBJ2-7; D gene: TRBD2; CDR3 DNA: TGCGCCAGCAGTCCGGCGGGGGGCCCCTACGAGCAGTACTTC; CDR3 protein: CASSPAGGPYEQYF
V gene: TRBV14; clone size: .; J gene: TRBJ1-2; D gene: .; CDR3 DNA: TGTGCCAGCAGCCAAGGGTCCCTATACTATGGCTACACCTTC; CDR3 protein: CASSQGSLYYGYTF
V gene: TRBV28; clone size: .; J gene: TRBJ2-7; D gene: TRBD1; CDR3 DNA: TGTGCCAGCAGCCCCGGGACAGGGTACTACGAGCAGTACTTC; CDR3 protein: CASSPGTGYYEQYF
V gene: TRBV7-2; clone size: .; J gene: TRBJ1-3; D gene: .; CDR3 DNA: TGTGCCAGCAGCTCAGACAGACGCCATGGAAACACCATATATTTT; CDR3 protein: CASSSDRRHGNTIYF
V gene: TRBV7-8; clone size: .; J gene: TRBJ2-1; D gene: TRBD2; CDR3 DNA: TGTGCCAGCAGCTTACCTAGCGGGAGAGGCTCCTACAATGAGCAGTTCTTC; CDR3 protein: CASSLPSGRGSYNEQFF
V gene: TRBV28; clone size: .; J gene: TRBJ2-3; D gene: TRBD2; CDR3 DNA: TGTGCCAGCAGTCTCCCCGGGAGGACAGATACGCAGTATTTT; CDR3 protein: CASSLPGRTDTQYF